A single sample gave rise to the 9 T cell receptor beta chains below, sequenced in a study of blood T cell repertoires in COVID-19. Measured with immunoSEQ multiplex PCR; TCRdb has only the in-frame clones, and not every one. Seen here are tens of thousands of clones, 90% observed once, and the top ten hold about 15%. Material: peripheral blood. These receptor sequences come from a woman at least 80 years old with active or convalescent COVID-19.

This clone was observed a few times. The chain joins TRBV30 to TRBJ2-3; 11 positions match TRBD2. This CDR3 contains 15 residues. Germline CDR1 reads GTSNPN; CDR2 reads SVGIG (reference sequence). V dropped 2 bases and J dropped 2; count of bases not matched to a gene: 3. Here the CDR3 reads CAWSPSGGPTDTQYF. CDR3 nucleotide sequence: TGTGCCTGGAGTCCTAGCGGGGGGCCCACAGATACGCAGTATTTT.

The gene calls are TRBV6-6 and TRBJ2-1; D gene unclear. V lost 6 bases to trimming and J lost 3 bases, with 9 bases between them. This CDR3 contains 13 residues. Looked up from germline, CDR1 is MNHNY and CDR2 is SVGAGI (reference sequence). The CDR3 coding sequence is TGTGCCAGCAGGCTCAGAAGCTACAATGAGCAGTTCTTC. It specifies CASRLRSYNEQFF.

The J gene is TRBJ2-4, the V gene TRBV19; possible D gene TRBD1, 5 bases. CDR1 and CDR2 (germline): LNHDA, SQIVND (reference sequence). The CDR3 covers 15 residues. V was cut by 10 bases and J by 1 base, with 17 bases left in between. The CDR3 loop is CATPGSWTAKNIQYF. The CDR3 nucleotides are TGTGCCACCCCAGGGTCTTGGACGGCCAAAAACATTCAGTACTTC.

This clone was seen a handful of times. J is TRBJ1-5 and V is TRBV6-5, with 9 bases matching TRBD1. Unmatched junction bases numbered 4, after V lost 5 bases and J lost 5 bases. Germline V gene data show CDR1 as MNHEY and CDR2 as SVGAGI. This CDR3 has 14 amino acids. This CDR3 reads CASSRQGVDQPQHF. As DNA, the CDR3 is TGTGCCAGCAGTCGACAGGGGGTTGATCAGCCCCAGCATTTT.

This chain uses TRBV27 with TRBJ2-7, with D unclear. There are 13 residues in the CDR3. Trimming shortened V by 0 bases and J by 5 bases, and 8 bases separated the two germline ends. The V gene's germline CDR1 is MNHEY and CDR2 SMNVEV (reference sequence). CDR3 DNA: TGTGCCAGCAGTTTATCGACAAACCACGAGCAGTACTTC. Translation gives CASSLSTNHEQYF.

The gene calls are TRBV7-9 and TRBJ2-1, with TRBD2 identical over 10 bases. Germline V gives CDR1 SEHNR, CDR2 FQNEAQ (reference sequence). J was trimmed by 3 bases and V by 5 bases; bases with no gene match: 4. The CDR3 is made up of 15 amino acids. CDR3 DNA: TGTGCCAGCAGCACTGGGACTAGCGACTACAATGAGCAGTTCTTC. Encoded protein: CASSTGTSDYNEQFF.

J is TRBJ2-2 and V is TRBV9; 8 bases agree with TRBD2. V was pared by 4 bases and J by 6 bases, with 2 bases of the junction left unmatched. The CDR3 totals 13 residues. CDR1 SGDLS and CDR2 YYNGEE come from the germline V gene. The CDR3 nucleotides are TGTGCCAGCAGCCAGGGACTAGCCGGGGAGCTGTTTTTT. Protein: CASSQGLAGELFF. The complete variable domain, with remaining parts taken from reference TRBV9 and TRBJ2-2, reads DSGVTQTPKHLITATGQRVTLRCSPRSGDLSVYWYQQSLDQGLQFLIQYYNGEERAKGNILERFSAQQFPDLHSELNLSSLELGDSALYFCASSQGLAGELFFGEGSRLTVL.

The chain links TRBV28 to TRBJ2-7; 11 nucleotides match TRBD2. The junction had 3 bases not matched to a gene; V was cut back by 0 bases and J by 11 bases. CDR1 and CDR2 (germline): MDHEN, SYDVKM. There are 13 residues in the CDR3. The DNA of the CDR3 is TGTGCCAGCAGTTTATGGGCTAGCGGGGGGAAGTACTTC. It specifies CASSLWASGGKYF.

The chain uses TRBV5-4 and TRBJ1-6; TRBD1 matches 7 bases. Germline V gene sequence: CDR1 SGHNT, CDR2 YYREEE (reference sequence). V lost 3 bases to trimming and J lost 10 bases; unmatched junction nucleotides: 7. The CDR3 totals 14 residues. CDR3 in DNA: TGTGCCAGCAGCTCATCGACAGGGAACTCACCCCTCCACTTT. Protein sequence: CASSSSTGNSPLHF.